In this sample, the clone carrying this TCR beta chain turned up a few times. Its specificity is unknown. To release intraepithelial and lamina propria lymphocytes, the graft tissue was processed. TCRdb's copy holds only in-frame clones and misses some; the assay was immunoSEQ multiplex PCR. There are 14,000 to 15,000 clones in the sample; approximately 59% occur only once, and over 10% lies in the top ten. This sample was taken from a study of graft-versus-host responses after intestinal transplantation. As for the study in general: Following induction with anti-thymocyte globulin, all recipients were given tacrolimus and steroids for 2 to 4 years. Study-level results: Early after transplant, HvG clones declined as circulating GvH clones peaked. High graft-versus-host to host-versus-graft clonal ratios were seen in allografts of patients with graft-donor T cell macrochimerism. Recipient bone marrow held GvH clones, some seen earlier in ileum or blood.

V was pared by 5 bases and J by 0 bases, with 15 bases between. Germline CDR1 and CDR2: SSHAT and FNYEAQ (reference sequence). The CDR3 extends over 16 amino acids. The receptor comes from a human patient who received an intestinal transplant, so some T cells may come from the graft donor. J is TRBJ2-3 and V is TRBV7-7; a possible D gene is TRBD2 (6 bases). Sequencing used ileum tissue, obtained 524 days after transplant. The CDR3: CASSPGGAGSTDTQYF. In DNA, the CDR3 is TGTGCCAGCAGCCCAGGAGGGGCAGGGAGCACAGATACGCAGTATTTT.